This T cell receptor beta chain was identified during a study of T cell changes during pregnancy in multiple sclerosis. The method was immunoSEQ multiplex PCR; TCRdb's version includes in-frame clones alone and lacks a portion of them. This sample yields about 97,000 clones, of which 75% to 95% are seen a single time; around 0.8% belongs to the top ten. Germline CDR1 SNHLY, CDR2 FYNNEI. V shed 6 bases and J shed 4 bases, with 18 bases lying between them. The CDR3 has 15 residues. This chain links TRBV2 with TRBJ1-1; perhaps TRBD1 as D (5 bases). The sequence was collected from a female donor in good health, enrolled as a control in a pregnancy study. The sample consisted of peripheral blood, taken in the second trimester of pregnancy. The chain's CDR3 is CASSSFPGWGTEAFF. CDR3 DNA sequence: TGTGCCAGCAGCTCCTTTCCAGGGTGGGGCACTGAAGCTTTCTTT.